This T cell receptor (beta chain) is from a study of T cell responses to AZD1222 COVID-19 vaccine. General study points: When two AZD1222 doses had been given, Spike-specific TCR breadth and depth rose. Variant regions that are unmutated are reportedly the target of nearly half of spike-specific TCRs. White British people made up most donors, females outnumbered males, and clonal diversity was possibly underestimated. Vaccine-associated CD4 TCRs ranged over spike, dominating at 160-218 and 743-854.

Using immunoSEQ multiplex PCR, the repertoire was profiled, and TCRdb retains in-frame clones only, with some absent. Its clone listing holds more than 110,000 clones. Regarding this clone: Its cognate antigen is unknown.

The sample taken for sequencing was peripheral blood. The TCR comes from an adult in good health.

The CDR3 nucleotides are TGCGCCAGCAGTGAATCTGGGGCCAACGTCCTGACTTTC. This sequence encodes CASSESGANVLTF. V gene TRBV10-1 combines with J gene TRBJ2-6; D gene unclear. CDR1 WNHNN and CDR2 SYGVQD come from the germline V gene (reference sequence). This CDR3 has 13 residues. The V gene lost 3 bases and the J gene lost 1 base, with 1 base spanning the gap.